One and the same sample provided the 11 T cell receptor beta chains below, sequenced in a study of molecular identifiers for immune sequencing clone quantification. TCRdb independently ran MiXCR on the PCR reads; one entry per CDR3 protein. The repertoire holds 490,000 or so distinct CDR3 sequences, with about 25% as singletons. The specimen sequenced was naive CD8+ T cells from blood, with Jurkat cell RNA spiked in. Subset meaning: FACS-sorted CD8+CD4-CCR7+CD45RA+ naive T cells. All receptors derive from a human donor in good health. Some libraries in this study had Jurkat cell RNA spiked in.

This clonotype has a single count. A junction boundary mismatches the germline segment, possibly from a read error. The CDR3 here is CANSQDLWSQETQYF. Here the CDR3 DNA reads TGTGCCAACAGCCAAGATCTCTGGAGTCAAGAGACCCAGTACTTC. The chain couples TRBV4-2 to TRBJ2-5; the D is unclear. Germline CDR1 LGHNA, CDR2 YNFKEQ. There are 15 residues in the CDR3.

This clonotype was seen a handful of times. The chain couples TRBV3-1 to TRBJ2-4; 11 bases are a match to TRBD2. The CDR3 length is 20 residues. V lost 0 bases, J lost 0 bases, and 10 bases stayed unmatched. Per germline, CDR1 LGHDT and CDR2 YNNKEL (reference sequence). The chain's CDR3 is CASSQDKASGGFRAKNIQYF. The DNA for the CDR3 is TGTGCCAGCAGCCAAGATAAAGCTAGCGGGGGGTTTCGAGCCAAAAACATTCAGTACTTC.

A remark on this clonotype: A clone one base away is much larger, so this may be a read error. This chain connects TRBV7-8 to TRBJ1-4; the D is unclear. The CDR3 length is 16 residues. The germline V gene has CDR1 SGHVS and CDR2 FQNEAQ. The CDR3 bases are TGTGCCAGCAGCTTAGTGGTTGTTGCAACTAGTGAAAAACTGTTTTTT. Translation: CASSLVVVATSEKLFF. The complete variable domain, with remaining parts taken from reference TRBV7-8 and TRBJ1-4, reads GAGVSQSPRYKVAKRGQDVALRCDPISGHVSLFWYQQALGQGPEFLTYFQNEAQLDKSGLPSDRFFAERPEGSVSTLKIQRTQQEDSAVYLCASSLVVVATSEKLFFGSGTQLSVL.

This clonotype has only a few counts. The CDR3, as DNA: TGTGCCAGCAGCTTAGGATCCACCCAGGGAGCGGGGGACCACAATGAGCAGTTCTTC. Protein: CASSLGSTQGAGDHNEQFF. This chain links TRBV11-2 with TRBJ2-1; 8 bases match TRBD2. The CDR3 contains 19 residues. Germline-derived CDR1 and CDR2 are SGHAT and FQNNGV. After removal of 1 base from V and 5 bases from J, the junction contained 16 bases not matched to a gene.

Only a few counts were recorded for this clonotype. This chain's CDR3 is CASSPTPSGEQYF. The CDR3, as DNA: TGCGCCAGCAGCCCTACCCCCTCGGGAGAGCAGTACTTC. This rearrangement joins TRBV4-1 to TRBJ2-7; possible D gene TRBD2, 5 bases. Germline CDR1 is MGHRA and CDR2 is YSYEKL. The CDR3 loop spans 13 amino acids. V gave up 4 bases and J gave up 7 bases, with 14 bases separating them.

This clonotype was recorded a few times. V and J are TRBV19 and TRBJ2-5, with 7 bases identical to TRBD1. The trim removed 4 bases at V and 1 base at J, leaving 3 bases unmatched. Germline loops: CDR1 LNHDA, CDR2 SQIVND (reference sequence). The CDR3 contains 14 residues. CDR3 DNA: TGTGCCAGTAGTACCGGGACAGCCCAAGAGACCCAGTACTTC. This translates into CASSTGTAQETQYF.

In its sample, this clonotype was seen once. J is TRBJ2-7 and V is TRBV27, with TRBD1 as a possible D gene (5 bases). CDR1 is MNHEY, CDR2 SMNVEV, per germline (reference sequence). The ends were cut back, 6 bases at V and 5 bases at J, with 11 bases in the middle. The length of the CDR3 is 12 residues. CDR3 residues: CASRGREDEQYF. The CDR3, as DNA: TGTGCCAGCAGGGGCAGGGAAGACGAGCAGTACTTC.

Worth noting for this clonotype: The conserved final phenylalanine or tryptophan is absent from the CDR3, which likely points to a read error. The chain uses TRBV7-9 and TRBJ1-1, with 8 bases lining up with TRBD1. CDR3 size: 15 residues. Unmatched junction bases numbered 10, after V lost 5 bases and J lost 5 bases. Germline V gene sequence: CDR1 SEHNR, CDR2 FQNEAQ (reference sequence). This CDR3 reads CASSQPDRDKTEAFY. In DNA form, the CDR3 reads TGTGCCAGCAGCCAACCGGACAGGGACAAAACTGAAGCTTTCTAT.

A few counts support this clonotype. The chain joins TRBV24-1 to TRBJ2-1; D uncertain. Germline V lookup: CDR1 KGHDR, CDR2 SFDVKD. V lost 5 bases and J lost 2, with 6 bases in between. This CDR3 has 13 amino acids. Here the CDR3 DNA reads TGTGCCACCAGTGTACAGCCCTACAATGAGCAGTTCTTC. It specifies CATSVQPYNEQFF.

Worth noting for this clonotype: The junction departs from germline at one end; a sequencing error may be responsible. The V call is TRBV27, the J call TRBJ2-1; 15 nucleotides agree with TRBD2. The CDR3 contains 14 residues. CDR1 is MNHEY and CDR2 is SMNVEV in the germline V gene (reference sequence). The CDR3 region has the DNA TGTGCCAGCCTAGGACTAGCGGGGGGGCATGAGCGGTTCTTC. Amino acid sequence: CASLGLAGGHERFF.

This clonotype has ten or more counts. The chain joins TRBV4-3 to TRBJ1-1; 7 bases are shared with TRBD1. Germline values: CDR1 LGHNA, CDR2 YSLEER. The CDR3 runs 14 residues. V lost 4 bases, J lost 5 bases, and 7 bases stayed unmatched. The CDR3 spells CASSRDSPNTEAFF. DNA of the CDR3: TGCGCCAGCAGCCGGGACAGTCCTAATACTGAAGCTTTCTTT.